Following are 24 T cell receptor beta chains from one sample sequenced in a study of blood T cells in healthy people across ages. Next came a second PCR, run for about 7 to 11 cycles, which used a sample-barcoded 5' primer along with a J-beta primer mix. MiXCR, applied by TCRdb to the 5' RACE reads, yields one record per CDR3 protein. This table has some 640,000 distinct CDR3 sequences, more than 40% appearing once. Material: blood. Receptors were obtained from a woman in her sixties in good health.

The chain couples TRBV20-1 to TRBJ2-5; D perhaps matches TRBD2 (6 bases). The CDR3 spans 16 residues. V was clipped by 0 bases and J by 1 base, with 15 bases between them. Germline V lookup: CDR1 DFQATT, CDR2 SNEGSKA (reference sequence). The CDR3 DNA is TGCAGTGCTAGAGATCCCCTAGCGCCAATCCAAGAGACCCAGTACTTC. Its protein product is CSARDPLAPIQETQYF.

The chain recombines TRBV6-2 or TRBV6-3 with TRBJ2-5; unclear D gene. The germline gives CDR1 MNHEY, CDR2 SVGEGT. V lost 6 bases and J 11 bases, leaving 16 bases between the germline ends. The CDR3 is made up of 12 amino acids. The CDR3 region is CASREFSGEQYF. In DNA form, the CDR3 reads TGTGCCAGCAGAGAGTTTAGTGGTGAGCAGTACTTC.

The J gene is TRBJ2-1, the V gene TRBV28; TRBD2 aligns across 11 bases. CDR1 and CDR2 (germline): MDHEN, SYDVKM. V shed 7 bases, J shed 4 bases, and the junction held 3 bases outside the gene matches. This CDR3 region has 14 residues. The CDR3 nucleotides are TGTGCCAGCACTGGACTAGCGGGTTACAATGAGCAGTTCTTC. This gives the protein CASTGLAGYNEQFF.

The V gene is TRBV7-9, the J gene TRBJ1-1; 8 bases match TRBD1. The CDR3 has 15 amino acids. In germline, CDR1 is SEHNR, CDR2 FQNEAQ (reference sequence). V gave up 1 base and J gave up 6 bases; unmatched junction bases: 7. The CDR3 reads CASSLVSGGQPEAFF. CDR3 sequence (DNA): TGTGCCAGCAGCTTAGTTTCAGGGGGCCAGCCTGAAGCTTTCTTT. The variable domain in full, completed from reference TRBV7-9 and TRBJ1-1, reads DTGVSQNPRHKITKRGQNVTFRCDPISEHNRLYWYRQTLGQGPEFLTYFQNEAQLEKSRLLSDRFSAERPKGSFSTLEIQRTEQGDSAMYLCASSLVSGGQPEAFFGQGTRLTVV.

The J gene is TRBJ2-7, the V gene TRBV5-1, with 12 bases identical to TRBD1. Germline lookup yields CDR1 SGHRS and CDR2 YFSETQ. The CDR3 contains 16 residues. After removal of 3 bases from V and 7 bases from J, the junction contained 11 bases not matched to a gene. The CDR3 loop reads CASSSIPGQGASEQYF. The CDR3 nucleotides are TGCGCCAGCAGCTCAATACCGGGACAGGGGGCGTCGGAGCAGTACTTC.

The J gene is TRBJ2-1, the V gene TRBV7-2, with D hard to call. CDR3 length: 15 amino acids. V was trimmed by 1 base and J by 5 bases, leaving 12 bases between them. Germline CDR1 is SGHTA and CDR2 is FQGNSA. The CDR3 DNA reads as TGTGCCAGCAGCTTAGGTCCCGCTAGAGACAATGAGCAGTTCTTC. Translated, it gives CASSLGPARDNEQFF.

The chain carries TRBV30 and TRBJ2-6, with D maybe TRBD1 (6 bases). The germline CDR1 and CDR2 sequences are GTSNPN and SVGIG (reference sequence). V was trimmed by 4 bases and J by 5 bases, leaving 9 bases between them. The CDR3 consists of 13 residues. The CDR3 is CAWNRARANVLTF. The DNA for the CDR3 is TGTGCCTGGAACAGGGCTCGGGCCAACGTCCTGACTTTC.

CDR3 DNA sequence: TGTGCCAGCAGCTTGCTCGGTAGCGGCTACGAGCAGTACTTC. Translation gives CASSLLGSGYEQYF. V and J are TRBV5-6 and TRBJ2-7; perhaps TRBD2 as D (6 bases). CDR3 size: 14 residues. Germline CDR1 and CDR2: SGHDT and YYEEEE. Between the trimmed V and J ends, which lost 1 base and 3 bases, there was a span of 11 bases.

The V call is TRBV20-1, the J call TRBJ2-5; 8 bases align to TRBD1. CDR1 and CDR2 from the germline V gene are DFQATT and SNEGSKA (reference sequence). The CDR3 totals 13 residues. J was trimmed by 1 base and V by 8 bases; bases with no gene match: 6. CDR3 bases: TGCAGTCAGACAGGGGCGGGCCAAGAGACCCAGTACTTC. It specifies CSQTGAGQETQYF.

This chain uses TRBV20-1 with TRBJ1-2, with 8 bases matching TRBD1. This CDR3 region has 14 residues. The V and J ends lost 4 bases and 2 bases, in that order; junction bases with no gene match: 6. Per the germline V gene, CDR1 is DFQATT and CDR2 is SNEGSKA (reference sequence). The DNA of the CDR3 is TGCAGTGCTACCCGGACAGGGTTAAACTATGGCTACACCTTC. It is translated as CSATRTGLNYGYTF.

V is TRBV9 and J is TRBJ2-5; 7 bases match TRBD1. Germline V gives CDR1 SGDLS, CDR2 YYNGEE. V lost 2 bases and J lost 11; bases outside the gene matches: 15. The CDR3 loop spans 15 amino acids. The CDR3 DNA reads TGTGCCAGCAGCGTCGCAGGACAGGCCGACAATGAGCAGTACTTC. The encoded protein is CASSVAGQADNEQYF.

This chain links TRBV10-3 with TRBJ2-5; D unresolved. Trimming pared 3 bases from V and 4 bases from J, leaving 3 bases between. CDR1 is ENHRY and CDR2 is SYGVKD in the germline V gene. The CDR3 loop spans 11 amino acids. The chain's CDR3 is CAISDRETQYF. CDR3 nucleotide sequence: TGTGCCATCAGTGACCGAGAGACCCAGTACTTC.

This clonotype was observed a few times. V usage is TRBV6-1 and J usage is TRBJ2-7, with 7 bases lining up with TRBD1. This CDR3 spans 14 amino acids. The ends lost 5 bases at V and 2 bases at J; junction bases unmatched: 6. Germline V gives CDR1 MNHNS, CDR2 SASEGT. CDR3 coding DNA: TGTGCCAGCAGTAAACAGGGGATACCCTACGAGCAGTACTTC. Translated, it gives CASSKQGIPYEQYF.

The chain recombines TRBV5-1 with TRBJ2-2, with D possibly called TRBD1 or TRBD2 (5 bases each). Germline V lookup: CDR1 SGHRS, CDR2 YFSETQ. The CDR3 is 15 residues long. Trimming cost V 0 bases and J 3 bases, with 9 bases left between them. CDR3 sequence (DNA): TGCGCCAGCAGCTTGGGGACACTAGACACCGGGGAGCTGTTTTTT. Protein: CASSLGTLDTGELFF.

The chain employs TRBV5-5 and TRBJ1-2; D is unclear. CDR1 is SGHKS, CDR2 YYEKEE, per germline (reference sequence). This CDR3 has 15 residues. Deletions cut 0 bases from V and 5 bases from J, with 14 bases between. Here the CDR3 DNA reads TGTGCCAGCAGCTTGGCTGGAGTTATTACATATGGCTACACCTTC. It translates to CASSLAGVITYGYTF.

This clonotype was observed a handful of times. The rearrangement links TRBV28 to TRBJ2-4; D may be TRBD2 (6 bases). The DNA end is a closer match to TRBJ2-7, so the J assignment may be wrong. This CDR3 comprises 14 residues. Germline CDR1 is MDHEN and CDR2 is SYDVKM. The CDR3 sequence: CASSFKAGRYEQYF. The CDR3 coding sequence is TGTGCCAGCAGTTTCAAGGCGGGGCGATACGAGCAGTACTTC.

The chain links TRBV20-1 to TRBJ2-7, with 7 bases lining up with TRBD2. The CDR3 length is 12 residues. The J segment lost 6 bases and the V segment lost 5 bases, leaving 7 bases of the junction unmatched. Germline loops: CDR1 DFQATT, CDR2 SNEGSKA (reference sequence). The CDR3 DNA is TGCAGTGCTCAGCGGGATCCGCGCGAGCAGTACTTC. Translation gives CSAQRDPREQYF.

A few counts support this clonotype. The chain is built from TRBV29-1 and TRBJ2-5, with D perhaps assigned TRBD1 or TRBD2 (5 bases each). The CDR3 is 12 residues long. V was trimmed by 8 bases and J by 5 bases, leaving 15 bases between them. The V gene's germline CDR1 is SQVTM and CDR2 ANQGSEA. CDR3 sequence (DNA): TGCAGCCATTTGGGGGAGTTGGAGACCCAGTACTTC. Protein: CSHLGELETQYF.

The CDR3 nucleotides read TGTGCCAGCAGTTACCCCTTGCTAGCGGATGAGCAGTACTTC. Its translation: CASSYPLLADEQYF. The chain joins TRBV6-2 or TRBV6-3 to TRBJ2-5; TRBD2 matches at 7 bases. CDR1 MNHEY and CDR2 SVGEGT come from the germline V gene. V gave up 2 bases and J gave up 11 bases; unmatched junction bases: 11. The CDR3 has 14 residues.

The rearrangement uses TRBV27 and TRBJ2-1, with 9 bases matching TRBD2. Germline assignment: CDR1 MNHEY and CDR2 SMNVEV (reference sequence). Trimming took 7 bases from V and 7 from J; bases not matched to a gene: 17. CDR3 length equals 17 residues. For the CDR3, the DNA is TGTGCCAGCACCCTTTTTTCAGCGGGAGGAAAGGGGAATGAGCAGTTCTTC. This gives the protein CASTLFSAGGKGNEQFF.

This clonotype was seen only a few times. This rearrangement joins TRBV12-3 or TRBV12-4 to TRBJ2-5; 8 bases are a match to TRBD1. The length of the CDR3 is 14 residues. J lost 11 bases, V lost 2 bases, and 10 bases had no gene match. CDR3: CASSLQGAYNEQYF. CDR3 DNA: TGTGCCAGCAGTTTACAGGGGGCTTACAATGAGCAGTACTTC.

This clonotype was counted only a few times. The gene calls are TRBV29-1 and TRBJ2-5; D gene ambiguous. Germline assignment: CDR1 SQVTM and CDR2 ANQGSEA. The V gene lost 4 bases and the J gene lost 6 bases, with 12 bases spanning the gap. This CDR3 comprises 12 residues. The CDR3 DNA follows: TGCAGCGTTGTGGGGTCTGGGAAGACCCAGTACTTC. Protein sequence: CSVVGSGKTQYF.

This clonotype was counted between two and nine times. The chain recombines TRBV5-1 with TRBJ1-1; D not certain. Looked up from germline, CDR1 is SGHRS and CDR2 is YFSETQ. V lost 4 bases and J 5 bases, leaving 12 bases between the germline ends. The CDR3 is 13 residues long. CDR3 sequence reads: CASSQQGGTEAFF. CDR3 nucleotide sequence: TGCGCCAGCAGCCAGCAAGGAGGGACTGAAGCTTTCTTT.

This clonotype was detected many times. The V gene is TRBV2, the J gene TRBJ2-7; 7 bases are shared with TRBD2. Germline-derived CDR1 and CDR2 are SNHLY and FYNNEI. V shed 4 bases, J shed 2 bases, and the junction held 2 bases outside the gene matches. CDR3 length equals 13 residues. The CDR3: CASSVRGAYEQYF. In DNA, the CDR3 is TGTGCCAGCAGTGTACGGGGGGCCTACGAGCAGTACTTC.